This TCR beta chain was documented in a study of T cell responses to AZD1222 COVID-19 vaccine. The overall study: Second-dose intervals near 4 or 12 weeks were combined.

Turning to this clone: No antigen is known for it.

Study-wide findings and caveats: Only a handful of AZD1222 recipients were seropositive at baseline. Among vaccine-associated CD4 TCRs, coverage spanned spike, with dominance at 160-218 and 743-854. Donors in the cohort were predominantly white British and more often female, and clonal diversity was possibly underestimated.

Clones were sequenced by immunoSEQ multiplex PCR, and TCRdb holds only the in-frame ones, with some missing. In the table there are 130,000 or so clones, around 84% of which are singletons. This clonotype was sampled from an adult in good health. The source was peripheral blood, collected on day 0 of AZD1222 vaccination.

The CDR3: CASSLGDRGSRGPNYGYTF. CDR3 DNA sequence: TGTGCCAGCAGCTTGGGAGACAGGGGAAGCCGTGGCCCTAACTATGGCTACACCTTC. This sequence joins TRBV7-9 and TRBJ1-2, with TRBD1 matching 8 bases. The CDR3 covers 19 residues. CDR1 and CDR2 (germline): SEHNR, FQNEAQ (reference sequence). The V gene end was trimmed by 3 bases and the J gene end by 0 bases; junction bases not matched to a gene: 15.